The clone carrying this T cell receptor beta chain was seen a handful of times. The data were produced by immunoSEQ multiplex PCR, yet TCRdb's version contains in-frame clones alone and is incomplete. The sample yields about 51,000 clones, roughly 87% seen once. The data originate from a study of control samples from healthy donors and cancer patients. The CDR3 runs 13 residues. Germline V gene data show CDR1 as MNHEY and CDR2 as SMNVEV (reference sequence). Trimming removed 6 bases from V and 4 bases from J; junction bases left unmatched: 3. The clonotype comes from a man aged 40-49 years with colorectal cancer. The sample comprised PBMCs. The chain joins TRBV27 to TRBJ1-1; 9 nucleotides agree with TRBD1. The CDR3 here is CASRPTGGTEAFF. The CDR3 nucleotides read TGTGCCAGCAGGCCGACAGGGGGCACTGAAGCTTTCTTT.